One sample yielded the 31 T cell receptor beta chains listed below, sequenced in a study of blood T cell repertoires in COVID-19. The repertoire was sequenced with immunoSEQ multiplex PCR; TCRdb's copy has only in-frame clones and lacks some. This table holds 350,000 to 400,000 clones, around nine tenths found once. Sequenced input: PBMCs or T cells enriched from blood (not recorded which). All receptors derive from a woman aged 25 to 45 with acute COVID-19.

The chain joins TRBV5-5 to TRBJ1-6; D possibly corresponds to TRBD1 (5 bases). The CDR3 runs to 17 residues. The ends were cut back, 4 bases at V and 9 bases at J, with 23 bases in the middle. Germline loops: CDR1 SGHKS, CDR2 YYEKEE (reference sequence). CDR3 loop: CASSTRRLGGSVSPLHF. In nucleotides, the CDR3 is TGTGCCAGCAGCACTCGCCGACTGGGGGGATCAGTTTCACCCCTCCACTTT.

The J gene is TRBJ1-5, the V gene TRBV24-1; possibly TRBD1 for D (5 bases). There are 17 residues in the CDR3. Germline V gene data show CDR1 as KGHDR and CDR2 as SFDVKD. Trimming cost V 3 bases and J 3 bases, with 17 bases left between them. This chain's CDR3 is CATSDPAAGGNNQPQHF. The CDR3, as DNA: TGTGCCACCAGTGATCCCGCCGCGGGGGGTAACAATCAGCCCCAGCATTTT.

The chain couples TRBV9 to TRBJ1-2, with TRBD1 matching 9 bases. The CDR3 has 16 residues. V dropped 4 bases and J dropped 3; count of bases not matched to a gene: 10. The V gene's germline CDR1 is SGDLS and CDR2 YYNGEE. Here the CDR3 reads CASSTPTTGGYYGYTF. CDR3 DNA: TGTGCCAGCAGCACTCCCACGACAGGGGGTTACTATGGCTACACCTTC.

The chain carries TRBV5-1 and TRBJ1-6; the D is unclear. Germline assignment: CDR1 SGHRS and CDR2 YFSETQ. Trimming cost V 0 bases and J 0 bases, with 7 bases left between them. The CDR3 extends over 16 amino acids. The CDR3 DNA follows: TGCGCCAGCAGCTTGGAACCGAGCTCCTATAATTCACCCCTCCACTTT. Residues: CASSLEPSSYNSPLHF.

The rearrangement uses TRBV19 and TRBJ2-3, with 10 bases matching TRBD2. Germline-derived CDR1 and CDR2 are LNHDA and SQIVND (reference sequence). This CDR3 has 17 residues. Germline trimming cut 2 bases from V and 0 bases from J; bases unmatched to any gene: 5. The CDR3: CASSIRASGGSTDTQYF. In DNA, the CDR3 is TGTGCCAGTAGTATACGGGCTAGCGGGGGAAGCACAGATACGCAGTATTTT.

The V and J genes are TRBV9 and TRBJ2-5; 9 bases are shared with TRBD2. In germline, CDR1 is SGDLS, CDR2 YYNGEE. Trimming took 3 bases from V and 4 from J; bases not matched to a gene: 4. The length of the CDR3 is 14 residues. The CDR3 sequence is CASSGGGAAETQYF. The CDR3 DNA follows: TGTGCCAGCAGCGGCGGGGGGGCGGCAGAGACCCAGTACTTC.

This rearrangement joins TRBV30 to TRBJ1-1; 9 bases map to TRBD1. V trimming: 8 bases; J trimming: 2 bases; junction bases outside the gene matches: 9. From germline, CDR1 is GTSNPN and CDR2 SVGIG (reference sequence). The length of the CDR3 is 14 residues. The CDR3 sequence is CAGGYRGLNTEAFF. CDR3 coding DNA: TGTGCCGGGGGTTACAGGGGGCTTAACACTGAAGCTTTCTTT.

The chain recombines TRBV12-3 or TRBV12-4 with TRBJ1-1, with TRBD1 identical over 10 bases. V lost 7 bases to trimming and J lost 6 bases; unmatched junction nucleotides: 5. CDR3 size: 13 residues. CDR3 nucleotide sequence: TGTGCCAGCATCGGGACAGGGGTTCCTGAAGCTTTCTTT. Residues: CASIGTGVPEAFF.

The J gene is TRBJ1-2, the V gene TRBV3-1 (or the pseudogene TRBV3-2); no definite D call. CDR3 length: 12 amino acids. Trimming cost V 3 bases and J 7 bases, with 9 bases left between them. The germline V gene encodes CDR1 LGHDT and CDR2 YNNKEL (reference sequence). The CDR3 DNA sequence: TGTGCCAGCAGCCAGAGGACTCTTGGCTACACCTTC. Its translation: CASSQRTLGYTF.

The CDR3 nucleotides are TGCGCCAGCAGCCAAGTCGGTGCGGGGGGGCCCGGGGAGCTGTTTTTT. The encoded protein is CASSQVGAGGPGELFF. J is TRBJ2-2 and V is TRBV4-1; 9 bases fit TRBD2. The CDR3 is 16 residues long. The trim removed 1 base at V and 6 bases at J, leaving 6 bases unmatched. Germline CDR1 is MGHRA and CDR2 is YSYEKL.

For the CDR3, the DNA is TGTGCCAGCAGTGAGGTTGCACCCAGGGAAGCTTTCTTT. The encoded protein is CASSEVAPREAFF. The rearrangement joins TRBV2 to TRBJ1-1; D call uncertain. There are 13 residues in the CDR3. Trimming took 3 bases from V and 8 from J, leaving 13 bases between them. The germline V gene encodes CDR1 SNHLY and CDR2 FYNNEI.

J is TRBJ1-1 and V is TRBV5-1, with D possibly TRBD1 on 6 matching bases. CDR1 SGHRS and CDR2 YFSETQ come from the germline V gene. The CDR3 sequence is 14 residues long. Trimming shortened V by 0 bases and J by 5 bases, and 11 bases separated the two germline ends. CDR3 in amino acids: CASSLGSDRTEAFF. The DNA of the CDR3 is TGCGCCAGCAGCTTGGGATCCGACAGGACTGAAGCTTTCTTT.

Only a few counts were recorded for this clone. The rearrangement uses TRBV28 and TRBJ1-5; D remains ambiguous. V was clipped by 5 bases and J by 4 bases, with 21 bases between them. The CDR3 extends over 17 amino acids. Germline CDR1 MDHEN, CDR2 SYDVKM. CDR3 amino acids: CASSRHLVRGPNQPQHF. The CDR3 DNA reads TGTGCCAGCAGTCGCCACCTCGTCCGGGGTCCTAATCAGCCCCAGCATTTT.

The rearrangement links TRBV11-2 to TRBJ2-1; 11 nucleotides match TRBD2. J was trimmed by 8 bases and V by 5 bases; bases with no gene match: 8. Germline V gene lookup returns CDR1 SGHAT and CDR2 FQNNGV. The CDR3 extends over 15 amino acids. The CDR3 DNA reads TGTGCCAGCAGCCCCGGACTAGCGGGTGTTTATGAGCAGTTCTTC. Protein sequence: CASSPGLAGVYEQFF. The whole variable domain, remainder taken from reference TRBV11-2 and TRBJ2-1, is EAGVAQSPRYKIIEKRQSVAFWCNPISGHATLYWYQQILGQGPKLLIQFQNNGVVDDSQLPKDRFSAERLKGVDSTLKIQPAKLEDSAVYLCASSPGLAGVYEQFFGPGTRLTVL.

This chain connects TRBV19 to TRBJ2-4; 7 bases are a match to TRBD1. This CDR3 is 14 amino acids long. Germline V gene lookup returns CDR1 LNHDA and CDR2 SQIVND (reference sequence). With V trimmed by 7 bases and J by 5 bases, 8 bases remained unmatched. CDR3 DNA: TGTGCCAGTAAACCCGAAGGGACAGAAAACATTCAGTACTTC. Amino acid sequence: CASKPEGTENIQYF.

This rearrangement joins TRBV7-9 to TRBJ2-5, with D perhaps matching TRBD2 (6 bases). The germline V gene encodes CDR1 SEHNR and CDR2 FQNEAQ (reference sequence). The CDR3 is 18 amino acids. Trimming pared 4 bases from V and 2 bases from J, leaving 23 bases between. The chain's CDR3 is CASSSIVLAPKGQETQYF. CDR3 nucleotides: TGTGCCAGCAGCTCTATAGTACTAGCTCCTAAGGGGCAAGAGACCCAGTACTTC.

This chain connects TRBV18 to TRBJ1-6; D remains unclear. Germline V gene lookup returns CDR1 KGHSH and CDR2 LQKENI. The V end was cut by 3 bases, the J end by 3 bases, with 15 bases between. The CDR3 is 17 amino acids. The CDR3, as DNA: TGTGCCAGCTCACCCGCAGTTACAGTCGTCTATAATTCACCCCTCCACTTT. Translation: CASSPAVTVVYNSPLHF.

The chain combines TRBV5-6 with TRBJ1-6; weak D call: TRBD1 (5 bases). V shed 0 bases and J shed 0 bases, with 10 bases lying between them. Germline values: CDR1 SGHDT, CDR2 YYEEEE. The CDR3 length is 17 residues. CDR3 region: CASSLAPGNSYNSPLHF. CDR3 DNA sequence: TGTGCCAGCAGCTTGGCCCCAGGGAACTCCTATAATTCACCCCTCCACTTT.

This rearrangement joins TRBV24-1 to TRBJ1-2; D is unresolved. Germline assignment: CDR1 KGHDR and CDR2 SFDVKD. V lost 4 bases, J lost 4 bases, and 12 bases lay in between. The CDR3 has 14 residues. The CDR3 nucleotides are TGTGCCACCAGTGAGGCGGGCAGCATCTATGGCTACACCTTC. It translates to CATSEAGSIYGYTF.

The chain has TRBV30 and TRBJ1-2, with 7 bases that match TRBD1. This CDR3 spans 14 amino acids. The J segment lost 1 base and the V segment lost 7 bases, leaving 9 bases of the junction unmatched. Germline V gene data show CDR1 as GTSNPN and CDR2 as SVGIG (reference sequence). The CDR3 is CASTGTVNNYGYTF. DNA of the CDR3: TGTGCCTCAACCGGGACAGTGAATAACTATGGCTACACCTTC.

The chain has TRBV3-1 (or the pseudogene TRBV3-2) and TRBJ2-7, with 10 bases identical to TRBD2. The CDR3 is 16 amino acids. Germline loops: CDR1 LGHDT, CDR2 YNNKEL (reference sequence). Unmatched junction bases numbered 8, after V lost 0 bases and J lost 6 bases. CDR3 amino acids: CASSQERRLAGAEQYF. CDR3 nucleotides: TGTGCCAGCAGCCAAGAGAGGCGGCTAGCGGGGGCCGAGCAGTACTTC.

A single count supports this clone. The genes are TRBV30 and TRBJ1-4; tentative D call: TRBD1 (6 bases). In germline, CDR1 is GTSNPN, CDR2 SVGIG (reference sequence). The CDR3 extends over 15 amino acids. Trimming took 2 bases from V and 8 from J, leaving 18 bases between them. The CDR3 is CAWSPKQGLGEKLFF. DNA of the CDR3: TGTGCCTGGAGTCCAAAACAGGGTTTAGGCGAAAAACTGTTTTTT. Full variable domain (rest looked up from reference TRBV30 and TRBJ1-4): SQTIHQWPATLVQPVGSPLSLECTVEGTSNPNLYWYRQAAGRGLQLLFYSVGIGQISSEVPQNLSASRPQDRQFILSSKKLLLSDSGFYLCAWSPKQGLGEKLFFGSGTQLSVL.

The chain joins TRBV5-5 to TRBJ2-5, with D possibly TRBD2 on 6 matching bases. CDR3 size: 14 residues. Trimming removed 4 bases from V and 8 bases from J, with 18 bases in between. CDR1 and CDR2 (germline): SGHKS, YYEKEE (reference sequence). This chain's CDR3 is CASSALAIQATQYF. DNA for the CDR3: TGTGCCAGCAGCGCCCTAGCGATCCAAGCCACCCAGTACTTC.

This chain joins TRBV27 and TRBJ1-5, with D tentatively TRBD1 (5 bases). Trimming stripped 6 bases from V and 4 bases from J, with 16 bases between. The CDR3 is 15 residues long. Germline CDR1 reads MNHEY; CDR2 reads SMNVEV (reference sequence). The CDR3 coding sequence is TGTGCCAGCAGCTCCCGGGACGGGGGTAATCAGCCCCAGCATTTT. Translating gives CASSSRDGGNQPQHF.

V gene TRBV6-4 combines with J gene TRBJ2-3; perhaps TRBD2 as D (5 bases). The CDR3 covers 16 residues. CDR1 and CDR2 from the germline V gene are MRHNA and SNTAGT. V lost 2 bases, J lost 3 bases, and 15 bases lay in between. The CDR3 bases are TGTGCCAGCAGTGACGTAGGTCTAGCTGGGACAGATACGCAGTATTTT. Translation: CASSDVGLAGTDTQYF.

The chain recombines TRBV4-1 with TRBJ2-2, with 8 bases matching TRBD1. The germline V gene encodes CDR1 MGHRA and CDR2 YSYEKL. With V trimmed by 2 bases and J by 0 bases, 17 bases remained unmatched. The CDR3 is made up of 21 amino acids. Here the CDR3 DNA reads TGCGCCAGCAGCCAACCCCTCACTTTGACCGGGACAGGTCCGAACACCGGGGAGCTGTTTTTT. As protein: CASSQPLTLTGTGPNTGELFF.

A note on this clone: At the DNA level, this CDR3 is encoded by other sequences in the same sample as well. V and J are TRBV19 and TRBJ1-5; a possible D gene is TRBD1 (5 bases). Germline assignment: CDR1 LNHDA and CDR2 SQIVND (reference sequence). The CDR3 spans 12 residues. Trimming left V 3 bases short and J 6 bases short, with 6 bases between. CDR3 coding DNA: TGTGCCAGTAGTATCGGGGGTCAGCCCCAGCATTTT. The encoded protein is CASSIGGQPQHF.

The J gene is TRBJ2-2, the V gene TRBV7-2, with D perhaps TRBD2 (6 bases). CDR3 length: 17 residues. V lost 2 bases, J lost 0 bases, and 13 bases lay in between. From germline, CDR1 is SGHTA and CDR2 FQGNSA. CDR3 sequence reads: CASSLPSVLANTGELFF. Written as DNA, the CDR3 is TGTGCCAGCAGCTTACCTAGCGTGCTCGCGAACACCGGGGAGCTGTTTTTT. The variable domain in full, completed from reference TRBV7-2 and TRBJ2-2, reads GAGVSQSPSNKVTEKGKDVELRCDPISGHTALYWYRQSLGQGLEFLIYFQGNSAPDKSGLPSDRFSAERTGGSVSTLTIQRTQQEDSAVYLCASSLPSVLANTGELFFGEGSRLTVL.

The rearrangement uses TRBV10-3 and TRBJ1-1; no clear D. The V gene lost 6 bases and the J gene lost 0 bases, with 5 bases spanning the gap. Germline loops: CDR1 ENHRY, CDR2 SYGVKD. CDR3 length equals 12 residues. CDR3 in amino acids: CAIRGVNTEAFF. In DNA, the CDR3 is TGTGCCATCAGGGGCGTGAACACTGAAGCTTTCTTT.

This chain links TRBV5-4 with TRBJ1-1; the D is unclear. Per germline, CDR1 SGHNT and CDR2 YYREEE (reference sequence). There are 13 residues in the CDR3. V was pared by 4 bases and J by 1 base, with 8 bases between. The CDR3 DNA is TGTGCCAGCAGCCGAACGGGGAACACTGAAGCTTTCTTT. Translated: CASSRTGNTEAFF.

CDR3 coding DNA: TGTGCCACCAGCAGAGATCGCGGGGGCCGTGAGACCCAGTACTTC. Translated: CATSRDRGGRETQYF. The rearrangement uses TRBV15 and TRBJ2-5, with D perhaps matching TRBD2 (7 bases). Deletions cut 0 bases from V and 5 bases from J, with 13 bases between. CDR3 length equals 15 residues. The germline V gene has CDR1 LNHNV and CDR2 YYDKDF (reference sequence).